The TCR beta chain under discussion was sequenced for a study of CD8 T cells in ankylosing spondylitis. Study-wide results and limits: Some of these motif variants have turned up before, in reports on reactive arthritis synovial fluid and blood. Enrichment of disease-linked clones was reportedly significant in matched ankylosing spondylitis synovial fluid. Typical of ankylosing spondylitis blood, it appeared, was a TCR beta motif of under 10 highly homologous variants. Disease-linked clones displayed a CD8+ phenotype and appeared relatively rarely in peripheral blood.

Making the TCR beta libraries involved quantitative 5'-RACE with molecular barcodes. TCRdb re-derived calls from the 5' RACE reads in MiXCR, one entry per CDR3 protein. The table records about 540,000 distinct CDR3 sequences, about 12% of them present only once. On this clonotype: Its matching antigen is unknown.

V gave up 6 bases and J gave up 5 bases; unmatched junction bases: 12. CDR1 is LGHDT, CDR2 YNNKEL, per germline (reference sequence). The CDR3 contains 16 residues. V and J are TRBV3-1 and TRBJ2-5; TRBD2 aligns across 10 bases. Sequenced material: blood, either unsorted or a sorted T cell fraction (not recorded which). This sequence originates from a male donor with ankylosing spondylitis. The DNA for the CDR3 is TGTGCCAGCAGTTATCTAGCGGGAGCCTCGGGGGAGACCCAGTACTTC. This gives the protein CASSYLAGASGETQYF.